This TCR beta chain was profiled in a study of blood T cell repertoires in COVID-19. The overall study: The United States, Italy and Spain provided the acute and convalescent COVID-19 samples. In each case, the material was cDNA or gDNA derived from T cells, B-cell-depleted T cells, or PBMCs.

Some clones are missing from TCRdb's copy, which holds only in-frame ones; the method was immunoSEQ multiplex PCR. The sample consists of 200,000 to 300,000 clones, about 85% of them appearing once. Germline V gene lookup returns CDR1 SGHRS and CDR2 YFSETQ. The CDR3 is made up of 15 amino acids. V lost 0 bases to trimming and J lost 2 bases, with 10 bases between them. The source of this sequence is a man in his 60s who had recovered from COVID-19. The rearrangement joins TRBV5-1 to TRBJ2-3, with a tentative D call TRBD2 (5 bases). Sequences were obtained from peripheral blood. The CDR3 coding sequence is TGCGCCAGCAGCTTGGAGAGCGGCTCCACAGATACGCAGTATTTT. It is translated as CASSLESGSTDTQYF.